A single sample is the source of the 9 T cell receptor beta chains below, sequenced in a study of technical replicates of blood from several donors. This table comes from immunoSEQ multiplex PCR, and its TCRdb copy is limited to in-frame clones, with some not included. This table holds approximately 75,000 clones, around 97% found once. Sequencing input: T cells isolated from PBMCs. All receptors derive from a human donor in good health.

The chain links TRBV18 to TRBJ2-7; TRBD1 matches at 8 bases. The CDR3 length is 13 residues. The germline CDR1 and CDR2 sequences are KGHSH and LQKENI. J was trimmed by 5 bases and V by 7 bases; bases with no gene match: 7. This CDR3 is CASFQGQGHEQYF. The CDR3 region has the DNA TGTGCCAGCTTCCAAGGACAGGGACACGAGCAGTACTTC.

This sequence joins TRBV7-9 and TRBJ1-1, with D uncertain. Germline assignment: CDR1 SEHNR and CDR2 FQNEAQ (reference sequence). This CDR3 is built from 12 residues. V lost 6 bases and J 9 bases, leaving 14 bases between the germline ends. The CDR3 loop reads CASRVQEDQAFF. The DNA for the CDR3 is TGTGCCAGCAGGGTTCAGGAGGATCAAGCTTTCTTT.

The chain has TRBV7-6 and TRBJ1-1; TRBD1 is a possible D gene (5 bases). Germline assignment: CDR1 SGHVS and CDR2 FNYEAQ. V was clipped by 1 base and J by 0 bases, with 15 bases between them. This CDR3 region has 17 residues. CDR3 amino acids: CASSLGRIRAMNTEAFF. DNA of the CDR3: TGTGCCAGCAGCTTAGGGCGTATCAGGGCTATGAACACTGAAGCTTTCTTT.

J is TRBJ2-3 and V is TRBV9; 9 bases are a match to TRBD2. CDR3 size: 16 residues. Trimming took 0 bases from V and 2 from J; bases not matched to a gene: 4. CDR1 SGDLS and CDR2 YYNGEE come from the germline V gene. The CDR3 DNA follows: TGTGCCAGCAGCGTAGCCGCGGGAGGGTACACAGATACGCAGTATTTT. Its translation is CASSVAAGGYTDTQYF.

This chain connects TRBV5-1 to TRBJ2-3; 7 nucleotides align to TRBD2. CDR1 is SGHRS, CDR2 YFSETQ, per germline. After removal of 6 bases from V and 2 bases from J, the junction contained 12 bases not matched to a gene. The CDR3 extends over 16 amino acids. The CDR3 sequence is CASNTIAGPYTDTQYF. The CDR3 coding sequence is TGCGCCAGCAATACTATAGCGGGTCCGTACACAGATACGCAGTATTTT.

The V and J genes are TRBV4-1 and TRBJ2-1, with 15 bases lining up with TRBD2. CDR1 and CDR2 (germline): MGHRA, YSYEKL. Trimming at V came to 5 bases and at J to 8 bases, leaving 4 bases not matched to a gene. The CDR3 runs 15 residues. The CDR3 is CASSGGLAGGYEQFF. The CDR3 coding sequence is TGCGCCAGCAGCGGGGGACTAGCGGGAGGTTATGAGCAGTTCTTC.

The J gene is TRBJ2-7, the V gene TRBV15, with 7 bases fitting TRBD2. CDR1 LNHNV and CDR2 YYDKDF come from the germline V gene (reference sequence). V was clipped by 4 bases and J by 7 bases; unmatched bases: 7. The CDR3 runs 13 residues. CDR3 bases: TGTGCCACCAGCATGCGGGAGTACGAGGAGCAGTACTTC. Its protein is CATSMREYEEQYF.

The genes are TRBV5-1 and TRBJ1-1; D possibly corresponds to TRBD1 (6 bases). The CDR3 totals 14 residues. Trimming stripped 0 bases from V and 2 bases from J, with 8 bases between. Per the germline V gene, CDR1 is SGHRS and CDR2 is YFSETQ. CDR3 in amino acids: CASSLDRANTEAFF. The CDR3 coding sequence is TGCGCCAGCAGCTTGGACAGGGCTAACACTGAAGCTTTCTTT.

The CDR3 region is CASSQDTVGNIQYF. The CDR3 nucleotides read TGTGCCAGCAGCCAAGACACAGTAGGTAACATTCAGTACTTC. The chain uses TRBV4-2 and TRBJ2-4, with D unresolved. This CDR3 has 14 residues. Per the germline V gene, CDR1 is LGHNA and CDR2 is YNFKEQ. With 0 bases removed from V and 7 bases from J, the gap between germline ends came to 10 bases.